The source of this T cell receptor (beta chain) is a study of shared clonotypes between healthy human individuals. In the study overall: Used for every donor were three CD4 naive, three CD4 memory, two CD8 naive and one CD8 memory plate.

Clones were read by immunoSEQ multiplex PCR, and TCRdb kept only the in-frame ones, dropping some. The sample has approximately 1,000,000 clones, around 78% seen once. Trimming at V came to 6 bases and at J to 7 bases, leaving 9 bases not matched to a gene. This CDR3 contains 15 residues. Germline values: CDR1 MNHNS, CDR2 SASEGT. The clonotype was recovered from a young man in good health. Some clones in this sample may be carry-over from other donors' samples. Specimen: memory CD4+ T cells from PBMCs. Subset indicated: CD45RA-negative fraction. The chain recombines TRBV6-1 with TRBJ1-4; 9 bases are a match to TRBD1. The CDR3 coding sequence is TGTGCCAGCAGCGACTACGGGACAGGGAGTGAAAAACTGTTTTTT. Encoded protein: CASSDYGTGSEKLFF.